Following are 27 T cell receptor beta chains from one sample sequenced in a study of shared clonotypes between healthy human individuals. Only in-frame clones appear in the TCRdb table, and some are missing; sequencing was by immunoSEQ multiplex PCR. In the table there are 400,000 to 550,000 clones, 79% of which are singletons. Sequenced sample: PBMCs. The receptor source for this set is a woman aged 40 to 55 in good health. Some clones in this sample may be carry-over from other donors' samples.

The chain links TRBV5-4 to TRBJ2-2, with 9 bases that match TRBD2. The CDR3 length is 15 residues. From germline, CDR1 is SGHNT and CDR2 YYREEE (reference sequence). The V gene end was trimmed by 4 bases and the J gene end by 2 bases; junction bases not matched to a gene: 3. The CDR3 region is CASSKTSGNTGELFF. The CDR3 nucleotides read TGTGCCAGCAGCAAGACTAGCGGAAACACCGGGGAGCTGTTTTTT.

The V gene is TRBV11-2, the J gene TRBJ1-1; tentative D call: TRBD1 (6 bases). The CDR3 contains 13 residues. Germline V gene lookup returns CDR1 SGHAT and CDR2 FQNNGV. The V gene lost 8 bases and the J gene lost 1 base, with 11 bases spanning the gap. In DNA, the CDR3 is TGTGCCAGCGGAAGACAGGCGAACACTGAAGCTTTCTTT. Translated, it gives CASGRQANTEAFF.

This clone was counted a few times. The rearrangement uses TRBV10-3 and TRBJ1-1; tentative D call: TRBD1 (5 bases). The CDR3 covers 13 residues. Germline loops: CDR1 ENHRY, CDR2 SYGVKD. Trimming removed 5 bases from V and 4 bases from J, with 11 bases in between. This CDR3 reads CAISPDGGTEAFF. CDR3 nucleotide sequence: TGTGCCATCAGTCCAGACGGGGGCACTGAAGCTTTCTTT.

Points on this clone: One end of the junction fails to match germline, which may point to a read error. The chain links TRBV28 to TRBJ2-7; tentative D call: TRBD1 (5 bases). CDR3 length: 15 residues. Germline CDR1 and CDR2: MDHEN and SYDVKM. This CDR3 reads CVSSQASTGSYEQYF. CDR3 DNA sequence: TGTGTCAGCAGCCAAGCCTCCACAGGATCCTACGAGCAGTACTTC.

In its sample, this clone was seen a few times. This chain joins TRBV13 and TRBJ1-1; D is unresolved. CDR1 is PRHDT and CDR2 is FYEKMQ in the germline V gene (reference sequence). Between the trimmed V and J ends, which lost 0 bases and 0 bases, there was a span of 14 bases. The CDR3 sequence is 17 residues long. The CDR3 region has the DNA TGTGCCAGCAGCTTAGGCCGGGGTTCCAACATGAACACTGAAGCTTTCTTT. The encoded protein is CASSLGRGSNMNTEAFF.

The chain is built from TRBV27 and TRBJ2-7; a possible D gene is TRBD2 (5 bases). Germline lookup yields CDR1 MNHEY and CDR2 SMNVEV (reference sequence). The CDR3 is 13 amino acids. Trimming left V 2 bases short and J 4 bases short, with 9 bases between. CDR3 DNA sequence: TGTGCCAGCAGTTTAAGTCGCGGGTACGAGCAGTACTTC. It codes for CASSLSRGYEQYF.

A remark on this clone: One junction end does not reproduce the germline sequence, and a read error may be involved. The chain uses TRBV28 and TRBJ2-7; perhaps TRBD2 as D (5 bases). The germline CDR1 and CDR2 sequences are MDHEN and SYDVKM. This CDR3 comprises 14 residues. This CDR3 is CASSLPYPSYGQYF. CDR3 nucleotides: TGTGCCAGCAGTCTCCCTTATCCTAGCTACGGGCAGTACTTC.

This chain joins TRBV25-1 and TRBJ2-3; 11 bases are shared with TRBD2. V was clipped by 5 bases and J by 2 bases; unmatched bases: 9. The germline CDR1 and CDR2 sequences are MGHDK and SYGVNS. This CDR3 has 17 amino acids. The CDR3 here is CASSYSTSGTFTDTQYF. The CDR3 DNA is TGTGCCAGCAGTTACTCGACTAGCGGGACTTTCACAGATACGCAGTATTTT.

The CDR3 nucleotides are TGCGCCAGCAGCCAAGTCCGTTCGACGCCTAATGAAAAACTGTTTTTT. This gives the protein CASSQVRSTPNEKLFF. The chain joins TRBV4-3 to TRBJ1-4; D call uncertain. CDR3 length equals 16 residues. Germline loops: CDR1 LGHNA, CDR2 YSLEER. Trimming stripped 1 base from V and 3 bases from J, with 12 bases between.

CDR3 amino acids: CASSFGTGTYEQYF. The CDR3 DNA sequence: TGTGCCAGCAGTTTTGGGACAGGAACCTACGAGCAGTACTTC. The chain combines TRBV28 with TRBJ2-7, with 8 bases aligning to TRBD1. The V segment lost 3 bases and the J segment 2 bases; nucleotides outside the gene matches: 3. Germline CDR1 reads MDHEN; CDR2 reads SYDVKM. The CDR3 is made up of 14 amino acids.

Regarding this clone: The same CDR3 also results from other DNA sequences found in this sample. V and J are TRBV9 and TRBJ2-7, with 11 bases fitting TRBD2. The CDR3 covers 14 residues. Germline V gene lookup returns CDR1 SGDLS and CDR2 YYNGEE. V lost 4 bases and J lost 3; bases outside the gene matches: 3. The chain's CDR3 is CASSPGTSGYEQYF. CDR3 in DNA: TGTGCCAGCAGCCCTGGGACTAGCGGCTACGAGCAGTACTTC. Full variable domain (remainder filled in from reference TRBV9 and TRBJ2-7): DSGVTQTPKHLITATGQRVTLRCSPRSGDLSVYWYQQSLDQGLQFLIQYYNGEERAKGNILERFSAQQFPDLHSELNLSSLELGDSALYFCASSPGTSGYEQYFGPGTRLTVT.

The chain joins TRBV25-1 to TRBJ1-2; tentatively, D is TRBD1 (5 bases). The CDR3 spans 15 residues. CDR1 is MGHDK and CDR2 is SYGVNS in the germline V gene. The V gene lost 6 bases and the J gene lost 8 bases, with 22 bases spanning the gap. The CDR3 region has the DNA TGTGCCAGCAGCCAGAGGGACCCCACCTTTGGCGGCTACACCTTC. Encoded protein: CASSQRDPTFGGYTF.

As for this clone: With a much larger clone just one base away, this may be a read error. The chain uses TRBV20-1 and TRBJ2-1, with 7 bases fitting TRBD2. V dropped 5 bases and J dropped 12; count of bases not matched to a gene: 7. Germline V lookup: CDR1 DFQATT, CDR2 SNEGSKA (reference sequence). This CDR3 has 11 residues. DNA for the CDR3: TGCAGTGCTGGAGTGGGCGGGAGGCAGTTCTTC. It specifies CSAGVGGRQFF.

There are a few counts of this clone. The V and J genes are TRBV7-2 and TRBJ1-3, with 8 bases fitting TRBD1. CDR3 length: 16 amino acids. Germline V CDR1 and CDR2: SGHTA, FQGNSA. V was pared by 5 bases and J by 0 bases, with 6 bases of the junction left unmatched. CDR3 bases: TGTGCCAGCAGCGCTAAGACAGGGGCCTCTGGAAACACCATATATTTT. Its translation is CASSAKTGASGNTIYF.

The chain uses TRBV27 and TRBJ2-7, with 8 bases fitting TRBD1. The CDR3 length is 17 residues. Germline trimming cut 5 bases from V and 1 base from J; bases unmatched to any gene: 13. Germline-derived CDR1 and CDR2 are MNHEY and SMNVEV (reference sequence). CDR3 protein: CASSLLPTGQGSYEQYF. As DNA, the CDR3 is TGTGCCAGCAGTCTTTTACCGACCGGACAGGGATCCTACGAGCAGTACTTC.

The chain joins TRBV5-1 to TRBJ1-5; D perhaps matches TRBD1 (5 bases). The CDR3 totals 16 residues. V lost 0 bases and J 3 bases, leaving 13 bases between the germline ends. Germline CDR1 is SGHRS and CDR2 is YFSETQ. CDR3 sequence (DNA): TGCGCCAGCAGCTTGGATAGGGACCGTCTCAATCAGCCCCAGCATTTT. It encodes CASSLDRDRLNQPQHF. Full variable domain (remainder filled in from reference TRBV5-1 and TRBJ1-5): KAGVTQTPRYLIKTRGQQVTLSCSPISGHRSVSWYQQTPGQGLQFLFEYFSETQRNKGNFPGRFSGRQFSNSRSEMNVSTLELGDSALYLCASSLDRDRLNQPQHFGDGTRLSIL.

The genes are TRBV27 and TRBJ2-1; 9 bases align to TRBD1. CDR3 length: 16 residues. Losses at the gene ends were 0 bases for V and 3 bases for J; bases not matched to a gene: 3. CDR1 is MNHEY, CDR2 SMNVEV, per germline (reference sequence). CDR3 DNA: TGTGCCAGCAGTTTATCGACAGGGGGGAACTACAATGAGCAGTTCTTC. Its protein is CASSLSTGGNYNEQFF.

The genes are TRBV9 and TRBJ2-1, with 8 bases lining up with TRBD1. Looked up from germline, CDR1 is SGDLS and CDR2 is YYNGEE. CDR3 length: 16 residues. V lost 0 bases and J lost 7; bases outside the gene matches: 9. The CDR3 sequence: CASSVAQQGAPNEQFF. The CDR3 DNA reads as TGTGCCAGCAGCGTAGCTCAGCAGGGGGCGCCGAATGAGCAGTTCTTC.

The chain couples TRBV28 to TRBJ1-4; maybe TRBD1 (6 bases). Trimming removed 6 bases from V and 7 bases from J, with 15 bases in between. CDR1 MDHEN and CDR2 SYDVKM come from the germline V gene. CDR3 size: 14 residues. The CDR3 nucleotides are TGTGCCAGCAGAACACAGGGAAGAGGTGAAAAACTGTTTTTT. It translates to CASRTQGRGEKLFF.

Here the CDR3 DNA reads TGTGCCAGCAGTGAGGGTCGGGTTGACACAGATACGCAGTATTTT. Translation gives CASSEGRVDTDTQYF. This sequence joins TRBV6-4 and TRBJ2-3; no firm D call. Germline lookup yields CDR1 MRHNA and CDR2 SNTAGT. The length of the CDR3 is 15 residues. With 3 bases removed from V and 2 bases from J, the gap between germline ends came to 12 bases.

V gene TRBV5-6 combines with J gene TRBJ2-4; 7 positions agree with TRBD1. Germline CDR1 reads SGHDT; CDR2 reads YYEEEE. The V gene end was trimmed by 4 bases and the J gene end by 2 bases; junction bases not matched to a gene: 9. This CDR3 comprises 16 residues. CDR3 amino acids: CASSTTGARTKNIQYF. The CDR3 nucleotides read TGTGCCAGCAGCACTACAGGGGCTCGAACCAAAAACATTCAGTACTTC.

The J gene is TRBJ2-7, the V gene TRBV4-2; D gene uncertain. Trimming took off 3 bases at V and 7 bases at J, with 16 bases between the two ends. Germline V gives CDR1 LGHNA, CDR2 YNFKEQ. The CDR3 has 14 amino acids. For the CDR3, the DNA is TGTGCCAGCAGCCAGGGCCCCGAAGTTGGGGAGCAGTACTTC. Encoded protein: CASSQGPEVGEQYF.

The chain combines TRBV9 with TRBJ1-5; D is possibly TRBD1 (5 bases). Deletions cut 2 bases from V and 0 bases from J, with 6 bases between. The germline gives CDR1 SGDLS, CDR2 YYNGEE. The CDR3 contains 14 residues. Written as DNA, the CDR3 is TGTGCCAGCAGCGTGACAGATAGCAATCAGCCCCAGCATTTT. Translating it yields CASSVTDSNQPQHF.

Here the CDR3 reads CASSLDRDRGPYGYTF. In nucleotides, the CDR3 is TGCGCCAGCAGCTTGGACCGGGACAGGGGGCCGTATGGCTACACCTTC. The chain carries TRBV5-1 and TRBJ1-2; 12 nucleotides align to TRBD1. The germline gives CDR1 SGHRS, CDR2 YFSETQ. The trim removed 0 bases at V and 5 bases at J, leaving 5 bases unmatched. The CDR3 has 16 residues.

The rearrangement links TRBV5-1 to TRBJ2-3; 9 nucleotides align to TRBD1. Germline assignment: CDR1 SGHRS and CDR2 YFSETQ. The CDR3 totals 14 residues. V was clipped by 3 bases and J by 4 bases; unmatched bases: 3. In DNA, the CDR3 is TGCGCCAGCAGCTCGGGACAGGGCGCAGATACGCAGTATTTT. The encoded protein is CASSSGQGADTQYF.

The V and J genes are TRBV11-2 and TRBJ2-3; 11 bases are shared with TRBD2. The CDR3 covers 15 residues. Germline-derived CDR1 and CDR2 are SGHAT and FQNNGV. J was trimmed by 3 bases and V by 7 bases; bases with no gene match: 6. DNA for the CDR3: TGTGCCAGCAAACTAGCGGGAGCTGGGACAGATACGCAGTATTTT. Translated: CASKLAGAGTDTQYF.

In its sample, this clone was seen once. This rearrangement joins TRBV30 to TRBJ1-4; no reliable D call. V dropped 0 bases and J dropped 6 bases, with 8 bases sitting between them. Looked up from germline, CDR1 is GTSNPN and CDR2 is SVGIG (reference sequence). The CDR3 runs 13 residues. CDR3 region: CAWSVGEYEKLFF. The CDR3 nucleotides read TGTGCCTGGAGTGTCGGGGAGTATGAAAAACTGTTTTTT.